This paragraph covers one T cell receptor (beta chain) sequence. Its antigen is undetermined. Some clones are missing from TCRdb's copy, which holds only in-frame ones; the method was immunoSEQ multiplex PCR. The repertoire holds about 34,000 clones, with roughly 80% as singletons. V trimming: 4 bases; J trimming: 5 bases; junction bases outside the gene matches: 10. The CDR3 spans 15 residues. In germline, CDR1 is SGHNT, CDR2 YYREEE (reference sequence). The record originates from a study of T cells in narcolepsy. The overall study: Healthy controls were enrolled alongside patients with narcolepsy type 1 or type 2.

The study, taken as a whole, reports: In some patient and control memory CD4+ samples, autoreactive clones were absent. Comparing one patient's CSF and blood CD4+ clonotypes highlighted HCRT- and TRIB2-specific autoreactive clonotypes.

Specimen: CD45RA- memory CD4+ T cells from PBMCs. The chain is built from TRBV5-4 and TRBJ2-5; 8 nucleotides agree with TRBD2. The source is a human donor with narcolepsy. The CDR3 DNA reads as TGTGCCAGCAGCGTCCGGGGGGGCGGAAGGGAGACCCAGTACTTC. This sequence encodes CASSVRGGGRETQYF.